What follows is one TCR beta chain and its context. This clonotype was recorded at least ten times. Its target antigen remains unknown. Base qualities were left out, and no much larger clone turns up one base away. Patients with uncontrolled infections, other autoimmune diseases, pregnancy or lactation were excluded. Diagnoses were established on the basis of clinical symptoms, serum thyroxine and TRAb, thyroid ultrasound, and orbital computed tomography. Total RNA was extracted using Trizol reagent, and RNA quality was assessed on an Agilent 2100 Bioanalyzer. The entry originates in a study of T cells in Graves' hyperthyroidism and ophthalmopathy (dated by TCRdb to the late 2010s). In the study overall: To identify distinguishing TCR V-J signatures, a discovery cohort of around 100 patients was used, comprising 40 to 45 with Graves' ophthalmopathy and approximately 58 with stable Graves' hyperthyroidism. Whether ophthalmopathy could be predicted prospectively was tested in an independent validation cohort made up of fewer than 20 hyperthyroidism patients plus 17 patients who later progressed to ophthalmopathy. The roughly 100 discovery patients were randomly divided into training and test sets at a 7:3 ratio. In about 6 Graves' hyperthyroidism patients, the study also compared T-cell repertoires from thyroid tissue with T-cell repertoires from blood. Following sampling, methimazole starting at 30 mg daily was given to hyperthyroidism patients, and high-dose intravenous methylprednisolone was given to ophthalmopathy patients. TCR Vbeta CDR3 sequencing of 130 to 150 peripheral blood samples (about 45 ophthalmopathy, around 80 hyperthyroidism and approximately 17 progressor patients) is reported in the paper.

Study-wide conclusions, independent of this receptor: Most expanded thyroid clonotypes (frequency above 0.001) were also detected in blood, suggesting blood repertoires may reflect thyroid immune responses. No statistical method was used to fix the sample size in advance, and group allocation was not hidden from the investigators. In validation, the model predicted progression to ophthalmopathy with over 65% sensitivity and about 72% specificity, a median of around six months before onset. In cross-validation, a model built on a 13 V-J signature told ophthalmopathy apart from stable hyperthyroidism with 85% to 90% sensitivity and around 81% specificity, and in testing the same model reached 80%/75%.

TCR beta CDR3 regions were amplified from RNA transcripts. A first-round RT-PCR of the TCR CDR3 used the HTBI primer set with the Qiagen OneStep RT-PCR kit. A second multiplex PCR round built the libraries, followed by size selection and purification. The libraries were sequenced on an Illumina HiSeq2000 using paired-end 100 bp reads. The source study handled its data this way. SOAPnuke was used to process the raw data, throwing out any read that contained adapters or uncalled bases, had a mean Phred below 15, or lacked an exact constant-primer or identifier match. COPE v1.2.5 was used to merge the high-quality paired reads, and each unique nucleotide sequence was defined as a clonotype. MiTCR v1.1 was used to align clonotypes to the IMGT TRBV, TRBD and TRBJ reference segments. The analysis included only V-J combinations with a frequency above 0.0001, which together covered over 98% of the repertoires. A TCS score was defined as the ratio between F50 (clonal expansion) and ExV (chaos), using BLOSUM62-based TCRdist between CDR3 peptides within each V-J. Welch's t-statistics and random forest reduced fewer than 600 V-J features to about 12, which were used in a naive Bayes classifier (R e1071). The Morisita-Horn index was used to measure how similar the thyroid and blood repertoires were. The public reads were run again by TCRdb, first through fastp at Q25 and then through MiXCR, and only productive beta chains were kept. All rows with the same CDR3 protein become a single entry with the most common DNA and genes. The V and J calls, along with clone size, are taken from TCRdb and not from the paper's own processing. The sample has around 620,000 distinct CDR3 sequences on record, around 45% of them singletons. Clones ranked in the top ten supply under 20% of the sample.

Here V drops 5 bases and J drops 6 bases, and the junction holds 10 bases not matched to any gene. For CDR1 and CDR2, the germline V gene lists SGHTA and FQGNSA. From the cysteine up to the phenylalanine, the CDR3 has a length of 16 residues. Only the CDR3 DNA is retained, 48 bases long and in frame from the first base. In this chain, TRBV7-2 is recombined with TRBJ2-5; TRBD2 lines up with 12 middle nucleotides. Sequenced input: peripheral blood or thyroid tissue (not recorded which). The receptor's source is an adult woman with Graves' disease, either hyperthyroidism or ophthalmopathy (not recorded which). The nucleotides read TGTGCCAGCAGCGCCCAGTCGACTAGCGGGAGAAAGACCCAGTACTTC. Its translation reads: CASSAQSTSGRKTQYF. Supplemented by the reference TRBV7-2 and TRBJ2-5 proteins around the CDR3, the complete variable domain is GAGVSQSPSNKVTEKGKDVELRCDPISGHTALYWYRQSLGQGLEFLIYFQGNSAPDKSGLPSDRFSAERTGGSVSTLTIQRTQQEDSAVYLCASSAQSTSGRKTQYFGPGTRLLVL.